This is a list of T cell receptor beta chains from one sample in a study of T cell responses to AZD1222 COVID-19 vaccine. Clones were read by immunoSEQ multiplex PCR, and TCRdb kept only the in-frame ones, dropping some. The repertoire holds around 160,000 clones, 82% seen once, with 4.1% in the top ten. This specimen was peripheral blood, taken on day 0 of MenACWY control vaccination. Receptors were obtained from an adult in good health. The CDR3 runs from the conserved cysteine through the conserved F or W. The D gene is left open where the match is weak. Clone size is given for some rows only: seen once, a few or many times, or a class if the clone is expanded.

d_call j_call clone_size v_call cdr3_aa cdr3_nt
TRBD1 TRBJ2-7 . TRBV7-6 CASSLETGGGYEQYF TGTGCCAGCAGCTTAGAGACAGGGGGGGGATACGAGCAGTACTTC
. TRBJ1-6 . TRBV28 CASSFPSPLHF TGTGCCAGCAGTTTCCCTTCCCCCCTCCACTTT
TRBD1 TRBJ2-2 . TRBV7-9 CASSSRDSGNTGELFF TGTGCCAGCAGCTCCCGGGACAGCGGGAACACCGGGGAGCTGTTTTTT
. TRBJ1-1 few TRBV19 CASSIALNTEAFF TGTGCCAGTAGTATAGCCTTGAACACTGAAGCTTTCTTT
. TRBJ1-1 . TRBV5-1 CASSPGGTEAFF TGCGCCAGCAGCCCGGGGGGCACTGAAGCTTTCTTT
TRBD1 TRBJ1-5 . TRBV28 CASFRGYSNQPQHF TGTGCCAGCTTCAGGGGGTATAGCAATCAGCCCCAGCATTTT
. TRBJ1-5 few TRBV3-1/TRBV3-2 CASSQGVGAQPQHF TGTGCCAGCAGCCAGGGTGTGGGGGCACAGCCCCAGCATTTT
. TRBJ1-6 . TRBV7-2 CASSKFQEPLHF TGTGCCAGCAGCAAATTTCAAGAACCCCTCCACTTT
. TRBJ2-3 . TRBV12-3/TRBV12-4 CASSLPYLSTQYF TGTGCCAGCAGTTTACCCTACCTGAGTACGCAGTATTTT
. TRBJ1-2 . TRBV7-2 CASSTSGHPTEGYTF TGTGCCAGCAGCACCTCGGGACACCCTACAGAGGGCTACACCTTC
. TRBJ2-3 . TRBV5-1 CASSLGGGGRTDTQYF TGCGCCAGCAGCTTGGGCGGCGGGGGCCGCACAGATACGCAGTATTTT
TRBD1 TRBJ2-7 once TRBV6-1 CASSETGQILYEQYF TGTGCCAGCAGTGAGACGGGACAGATACTTTACGAGCAGTACTTC
. TRBJ1-1 few TRBV3-1/TRBV3-2 CASSHPLGRNTEAFF TGTGCCAGCAGCCACCCCTTGGGGAGAAACACTGAAGCTTTCTTT
. TRBJ2-3 . TRBV11-2 CASSLGTTDTQYF TGTGCCAGCAGCTTAGGGACGACAGATACGCAGTATTTT
TRBD1 TRBJ1-6 . TRBV2 CASNQGQGFPSPLHF TGTGCCAGCAACCAGGGACAGGGTTTTCCTTCACCCCTCCACTTT
TRBD1 TRBJ1-6 . TRBV5-4 CASSREPGQGSPLHF TGTGCCAGCAGCCGCGAGCCGGGACAGGGCTCACCCCTCCACTTT
. TRBJ1-1 . TRBV12-3/TRBV12-4 CASSGPPNTEAFF TGTGCCAGCAGTGGACCCCCGAACACTGAAGCTTTCTTT
. TRBJ1-5 . TRBV18 CASSPSGGGLQPQHF TGTGCCAGCTCACCGTCCGGTGGGGGCCTTCAGCCCCAGCATTTT
. TRBJ1-5 . TRBV12-5 CASSRGSNQPQHF TGTGCTAGCTCCAGGGGTAGCAATCAGCCCCAGCATTTT
TRBD1 TRBJ2-3 . TRBV5-1 CASSLARTGIPDTQYF TGCGCCAGCAGCTTGGCTCGGACAGGGATCCCAGATACGCAGTATTTT
. TRBJ1-6 . TRBV12-3/TRBV12-4 CASTLPGAPLHF TGTGCCAGCACCCTCCCGGGGGCACCCCTCCACTTT
TRBD1 TRBJ1-1 . TRBV5-6 CASSSGQGLRTEAFF TGTGCCAGCAGCTCCGGACAGGGTTTGAGGACTGAAGCTTTCTTT
. TRBJ1-2 . TRBV29-1 CSVDTIGGGPYGYTF TGCAGCGTTGACACAATAGGGGGTGGACCCTATGGCTACACCTTC
TRBD2 TRBJ2-5 . TRBV5-4 CASSRALAGRGDQETQYF TGTGCCAGCAGCCGAGCACTAGCGGGGCGGGGGGACCAAGAGACCCAGTACTTC